These 21 T cell receptor beta chains were sequenced from one sample in a study of CD8+ T cells in alopecia areata. Extracted from the samples, RNA was reverse transcribed into cDNA to serve as the sequencing template. Profiling relied on immunoSEQ multiplex PCR, and the TCRdb table lists in-frame clones only, not all of them. The data show under 150,000 clones, approximately 65% seen once. The sequenced sample was CD8+ T cells sorted from blood. The receptors were sampled from a human donor in good health.

This clone appeared a few times. The genes are TRBV11-1 and TRBJ1-1; D gene uncertain. V shed 8 bases and J shed 5 bases, with 15 bases lying between them. Germline V lookup: CDR1 SGHAT, CDR2 FQDESV (reference sequence). The CDR3 runs to 13 residues. In nucleotides, the CDR3 is TGTGCCAGCGCAATAGGGTTAATGACTGAAGCTTTCTTT. Translating it yields CASAIGLMTEAFF.

This sequence joins TRBV9 and TRBJ2-1; D remains ambiguous. In germline, CDR1 is SGDLS, CDR2 YYNGEE. With 2 bases removed from V and 6 bases from J, the gap between germline ends came to 15 bases. This CDR3 is built from 15 residues. CDR3: CASSVALLSSNEQFF. The CDR3 nucleotides are TGTGCCAGCAGCGTCGCCCTTCTTAGCTCCAATGAGCAGTTCTTC.

The V gene is TRBV27, the J gene TRBJ2-7; possible D gene TRBD2, 5 bases. Trimming took off 3 bases at V and 0 bases at J, with 12 bases between the two ends. The CDR3 is made up of 15 amino acids. The V gene's germline CDR1 is MNHEY and CDR2 SMNVEV (reference sequence). CDR3 loop: CASSLGPGYSYEQYF. The CDR3 DNA follows: TGTGCCAGCAGTTTGGGTCCGGGGTACTCCTACGAGCAGTACTTC.

The chain employs TRBV27 and TRBJ1-2; D is unclear. Trimming cost V 2 bases and J 4 bases, with 8 bases left between them. This CDR3 has 13 residues. CDR1 and CDR2 (germline): MNHEY, SMNVEV (reference sequence). The CDR3 coding sequence is TGTGCCAGCAGTTTAGCAGAAGGCTATGGCTACACCTTC. Its translation: CASSLAEGYGYTF.

Only one count was recorded for this clone. V and J are TRBV6-6 and TRBJ2-7; D is perhaps TRBD1 (5 bases). CDR1 and CDR2 from the germline V gene are MNHNY and SVGAGI (reference sequence). Trimming took off 6 bases at V and 4 bases at J, with 16 bases between the two ends. This CDR3 is built from 14 residues. This CDR3 is CASSPHPSGYEQYF. The CDR3 DNA follows: TGTGCCAGCAGCCCCCACCCCTCAGGGTACGAGCAGTACTTC.

This clone was counted between two and nine times. The CDR3 region is CAIETDMNTEAFF. CDR3 coding DNA: TGTGCCATCGAGACGGACATGAACACTGAAGCTTTCTTT. The chain couples TRBV7-9 to TRBJ1-1, with D possibly TRBD1 on 5 matching bases. V lost 10 bases to trimming and J lost 0 bases, with 12 bases between them. From germline, CDR1 is SEHNR and CDR2 FQNEAQ (reference sequence). CDR3 length equals 13 residues. Filled out from reference TRBV7-9 and TRBJ1-1, the complete variable domain reads DTGVSQNPRHKITKRGQNVTFRCDPISEHNRLYWYRQTLGQGPEFLTYFQNEAQLEKSRLLSDRFSAERPKGSFSTLEIQRTEQGDSAMYLCAIETDMNTEAFFGQGTRLTVV.

This clone came up a few times. The chain is built from TRBV7-9 and TRBJ2-1; D may correspond to TRBD1 or TRBD2 (5 bases each). Deletions cut 5 bases from V and 7 bases from J, with 9 bases between. The germline V gene has CDR1 SEHNR and CDR2 FQNEAQ (reference sequence). This CDR3 comprises 12 residues. The CDR3 nucleotides read TGTGCCAGCAGCCCGGGACCGAATGAGCAGTTCTTC. Translated: CASSPGPNEQFF.

V and J are TRBV12-5 and TRBJ2-5; the match to TRBD2 covers 7 bases. V was clipped by 1 base and J by 2 bases; unmatched bases: 1. Germline values: CDR1 LGHNT, CDR2 FRNRAP. The CDR3 is 14 amino acids. CDR3 amino acids: CASGLASGQETQYF. CDR3 bases: TGTGCTAGTGGTTTGGCTAGCGGTCAAGAGACCCAGTACTTC. Combining the CDR3 with reference TRBV12-5 and TRBJ2-5 gives the whole variable domain DARVTQTPRHKVTEMGQEVTMRCQPILGHNTVFWYRQTMMQGLELLAYFRNRAPLDDSGMPKDRFSAEMPDATLATLKIQPSEPRDSAVYFCASGLASGQETQYFGPGTRLLVL.

This chain joins TRBV7-9 and TRBJ2-7; 7 positions match TRBD1. CDR3 size: 16 residues. CDR1 is SEHNR, CDR2 FQNEAQ, per germline (reference sequence). The V segment lost 0 bases and the J segment 1 base; nucleotides outside the gene matches: 6. CDR3 protein: CASSLAVGQRSYEQYF. Here the CDR3 DNA reads TGTGCCAGCAGCTTAGCCGTGGGACAGAGATCCTACGAGCAGTACTTC.

V gene TRBV5-1 combines with J gene TRBJ2-2; D perhaps matches TRBD2 (6 bases). Germline CDR1 and CDR2: SGHRS and YFSETQ. Trimming cost V 7 bases and J 6 bases, with 16 bases left between them. The CDR3 runs to 14 residues. The CDR3 DNA reads as TGCGCCAGCCTTAGGAGGGGTTTCCCCGGGGAGCTGTTTTTT. Translated, it gives CASLRRGFPGELFF.

The chain links TRBV4-1 to TRBJ2-7; D may be TRBD1 (7 bases). V lost 4 bases to trimming and J lost 1 base, with 14 bases between them. CDR1 MGHRA and CDR2 YSYEKL come from the germline V gene. The length of the CDR3 is 15 residues. DNA of the CDR3: TGCGCCAGCAGCCCCCGCCAGGGGGGTTCCTACGAGCAGTACTTC. This codes for CASSPRQGGSYEQYF.

The chain employs TRBV19 and TRBJ2-2; 9 positions match TRBD2. The CDR3 has 17 amino acids. The ends lost 5 bases at V and 3 bases at J; junction bases unmatched: 10. Germline V gives CDR1 LNHDA, CDR2 SQIVND (reference sequence). CDR3 protein: CASSPEGAGGDTGELFF. The CDR3, as DNA: TGTGCCAGTAGTCCCGAAGGAGCGGGAGGCGACACCGGGGAGCTGTTTTTT.

In its sample, this clone was seen once. The chain uses TRBV2 and TRBJ2-7; 7 nucleotides align to TRBD2. Looked up from germline, CDR1 is SNHLY and CDR2 is FYNNEI. The CDR3 has 12 amino acids. V lost 7 bases and J lost 4; bases outside the gene matches: 4. CDR3 bases: TGTGCCAGCATGGGAGGGGTGTACGAGCAGTACTTC. Its translation: CASMGGVYEQYF.

This clone appeared a few times. This chain joins TRBV30 and TRBJ1-1, with a tentative D call TRBD1 (5 bases). V lost 6 bases to trimming and J lost 8 bases, with 10 bases between them. The CDR3 is 10 residues long. Germline CDR1 is GTSNPN and CDR2 is SVGIG (reference sequence). The DNA for the CDR3 is TGTGCCTGTAGGGACTTGGAAGCTTTCTTT. This codes for CACRDLEAFF. The entire variable domain, with the rest obtained from reference TRBV30 and TRBJ1-1, is as follows: SQTIHQWPATLVQPVGSPLSLECTVEGTSNPNLYWYRQAAGRGLQLLFYSVGIGQISSEVPQNLSASRPQDRQFILSSKKLLLSDSGFYLCACRDLEAFFGQGTRLTVV.

The rearrangement links TRBV29-1 to TRBJ2-2, with a tentative D call TRBD2 (5 bases). This CDR3 is 12 amino acids long. The V end lost 5 bases, the J end lost 6 bases, and 10 bases lay between the germline ends. Germline V gives CDR1 SQVTM, CDR2 ANQGSEA. CDR3 loop: CSVLTEAGELFF. DNA for the CDR3: TGCAGCGTTCTCACGGAGGCCGGGGAGCTGTTTTTT.

The chain joins TRBV7-9 to TRBJ2-7, with TRBD2 matching 10 bases. This CDR3 region has 16 residues. With 1 base clipped from V and 6 bases from J, the junction kept 9 bases outside the gene matches. Germline V gene lookup returns CDR1 SEHNR and CDR2 FQNEAQ (reference sequence). The CDR3: CASSLGGQREGVEQYF. CDR3 DNA: TGTGCCAGCAGCTTAGGCGGCCAGCGGGAGGGTGTCGAGCAGTACTTC.

The chain combines TRBV30 with TRBJ1-1; D is unclear. V shed 3 bases and J shed 7 bases, with 12 bases lying between them. Germline V gene sequence: CDR1 GTSNPN, CDR2 SVGIG (reference sequence). There are 12 residues in the CDR3. The CDR3 DNA reads as TGTGCCTGGAGACGGCACCGAGATGAAGCTTTCTTT. As protein: CAWRRHRDEAFF. Together with reference TRBV30 and TRBJ1-1, the CDR3 gives the full variable domain: SQTIHQWPATLVQPVGSPLSLECTVEGTSNPNLYWYRQAAGRGLQLLFYSVGIGQISSEVPQNLSASRPQDRQFILSSKKLLLSDSGFYLCAWRRHRDEAFFGQGTRLTVV.

The gene calls are TRBV13 and TRBJ1-2; TRBD1 is a possible D gene (6 bases). In germline, CDR1 is PRHDT, CDR2 FYEKMQ (reference sequence). The CDR3 totals 17 residues. The V end was cut by 4 bases, the J end by 0 bases, with 18 bases between. Written as DNA, the CDR3 is TGTGCCAGCAGCTCGGGGGGCAGGATGTCGGCTAACTATGGCTACACCTTC. It is translated as CASSSGGRMSANYGYTF.

The rearrangement joins TRBV28 to TRBJ2-3; 9 bases map to TRBD2. The germline V gene encodes CDR1 MDHEN and CDR2 SYDVKM. J lost 3 bases, V lost 1 base, and 2 bases had no gene match. CDR3 length: 15 residues. The DNA for the CDR3 is TGTGCCAGCAGTTTATCGCTAGCGGGGACAGATACGCAGTATTTT. It translates to CASSLSLAGTDTQYF. Looking up the rest from reference TRBV28 and TRBJ2-3 gives the full variable domain: DVKVTQSSRYLVKRTGEKVFLECVQDMDHENMFWYRQDPGLGLRLIYFSYDVKMKEKGDIPEGYSVSREKKERFSLILESASTNQTSMYLCASSLSLAGTDTQYFGPGTRLTVL.

The chain combines TRBV25-1 with TRBJ2-5; TRBD2 matches at 9 bases. V shed 2 bases and J 5 bases; nucleotides not matched to a gene: 9. The CDR3 contains 16 residues. CDR1 and CDR2 (germline): MGHDK, SYGVNS. The CDR3 here is CASSEGSGRARETQYF. CDR3 DNA: TGTGCCAGCAGTGAAGGTAGCGGGAGAGCAAGGGAGACCCAGTACTTC.

This clone was counted once. The chain employs TRBV5-1 and TRBJ2-1; the D gene is possibly TRBD2 (6 bases). The germline V and J ends were trimmed by 7 bases and 7 bases, with 15 bases remaining between them. The CDR3 runs 13 residues. Germline V lookup: CDR1 SGHRS, CDR2 YFSETQ. The CDR3 DNA follows: TGCGCCAGCGGGGAGGTCCAGGTAAATGAGCAGTTCTTC. Translated: CASGEVQVNEQFF.